Listed below are T cell receptor beta chains from one sample, sequenced in a study of CD8 T cells in ankylosing spondylitis. Each CDR3 protein is one row after TCRdb ran MiXCR on the 5' RACE reads. The sample carries around 130,000 distinct CDR3 sequences, over 7% recorded once. The sequenced sample consisted of blood, either unsorted or a sorted T cell fraction (not recorded which). All receptors come from a male donor with ankylosing spondylitis or in good health (not recorded which). CDR3s include the opening cysteine and the closing phenylalanine or tryptophan. A D gene is named only where the DNA matches it firmly. Rows give clone size only sometimes, using once, few, many, or a class for an expanded clone.

cdr3_nt cdr3_aa j_call d_call v_call clone_size
TGTGCCAGCTCACCGGATTCTGGGGCCAACGTCCTGACTTTC CASSPDSGANVLTF TRBJ2-6 NA TRBV18 many
TGTGCCAGCAGAGGTAGCGGGAGGGCCTTCTACGAGCAGTACTTC CASRGSGRAFYEQYF TRBJ2-7 TRBD2 TRBV28 many
TGTGCCAGCATCCCGACTAGCGGGCCCTACGAGCAGTACTTC CASIPTSGPYEQYF TRBJ2-7 TRBD2 TRBV27 many
TGTGCCAGCAGCCGGACGACAGACTTAGGGACAGATACGCAGTATTTT CASSRTTDLGTDTQYF TRBJ2-3 NA TRBV4-2 many
TGCGCCAGCAGCTTCGGGGCGACCTACGAGCAGTACTTC CASSFGATYEQYF TRBJ2-7 NA TRBV5-1 many
TGTGCTAGCAGCTACGGGGAAGGGCGCGGAGAGACCCAGTACTTC CASSYGEGRGETQYF TRBJ2-5 NA TRBV7-7 many
TGCAGTGCTAGGACAGGAGATGGCTACACCTTC CSARTGDGYTF TRBJ1-2 NA TRBV20-1 many
TGTGCCAGCAGAGACTCACAAGATAACAATGAGCAGTTCTTC CASRDSQDNNEQFF TRBJ2-1 NA TRBV19 few
TGCAGTGCTAGTAGGGGACTCTCCTACGAGCAGTACTTC CSASRGLSYEQYF TRBJ2-7 NA TRBV20-1 few
TGTGCCAGCAGCTTTGGCCGGGACAGGAGAATCAATCAGCCCCAGCATTTT CASSFGRDRRINQPQHF TRBJ1-5 NA TRBV12-1 NA
TGCAGTGCCCACTCCGGACTAGCGGGATCCCCCGAGCAGTTCTTC CSAHSGLAGSPEQFF TRBJ2-1 TRBD2 TRBV20-1 many
TGTGCCAGCAGTGTACCTAGCGGGACGAGGTGGGAGCAGTACTTC CASSVPSGTRWEQYF TRBJ2-7 TRBD2 TRBV2 NA
TGTGCCAGCAGCTGGGTAGCGGGTACGAACACCGGGGAGCTGTTTTTT CASSWVAGTNTGELFF TRBJ2-2 TRBD2 TRBV7-2 many
TGTGCCAGCAGCGACACAGGGAATGAGCAGTTCTTC CASSDTGNEQFF TRBJ2-1 NA TRBV9 many
TGTGCCAGCAGCCCCCGGGGCCCTCCCCAAGAGACCCAGTACTTC CASSPRGPPQETQYF TRBJ2-5 NA TRBV12-3/TRBV12-4 few
TGTGCCAGCAGCGCTGTCTTGGGGGGAACTACCTACGAGCAGTACTTC CASSAVLGGTTYEQYF TRBJ2-7 NA TRBV7-9 many
TGTGCCAGCAGTTTGGCCGTCAGGAACACTGAAGCTTTCTTT CASSLAVRNTEAFF TRBJ1-1 NA TRBV12-3/TRBV12-4 many
TGCAGTGCTAGAATCCCGGGACAGGGGAGTCCCCACATTCAGTACTTC CSARIPGQGSPHIQYF TRBJ2-4 TRBD1 TRBV20-1 many
TGTGCCAGCAGGTCCCCCGGGACAGGCTACGAGCAGTACTTC CASRSPGTGYEQYF TRBJ2-7 TRBD1 TRBV28 many
TGCAGCGTTGAAGTTGCGGGAGGAGATACGCAGTATTTT CSVEVAGGDTQYF TRBJ2-3 TRBD2 TRBV29-1 few
TGTGCCACCAGCGTCAGGGGGCAAACAGACTACGAGCAGTACTTC CATSVRGQTDYEQYF TRBJ2-7 TRBD1 TRBV15 NA
TGTGCCAGCAGCCAGAGGACTAGCGGGACAGATACGCAGTATTTT CASSQRTSGTDTQYF TRBJ2-3 TRBD2 TRBV4-2 many
TGTGCCACCAGTGCAGATAACTCCTACAATGAGCAGTTCTTC CATSADNSYNEQFF TRBJ2-1 NA TRBV24-1 NA
TGTGCCAGCAGCTTAGTCTCACCCTTGGCAGATACGCAGTATTTT CASSLVSPLADTQYF TRBJ2-3 NA TRBV7-9 NA
TGTGCCAGCAGTTACACCCCGGCTAGCGGGAGGGCCGTGTATGAGCAGTTCTTC CASSYTPASGRAVYEQFF TRBJ2-1 TRBD2 TRBV6-2/TRBV6-3 many
TGCAGTGCTAGGGGGGGGAGCTCCTATAATTCACCCCTCCACTTT CSARGGSSYNSPLHF TRBJ1-6 NA TRBV20-1 many
TGTGCCAGCAGCGCGGGACAGGAAGAGACCCAGTACTTC CASSAGQEETQYF TRBJ2-5 TRBD1 TRBV7-8 NA
TGTGCCAGCAGCTCGAGAGCGGGAGGCTCCTACAATGAGCAGTTCTTC CASSSRAGGSYNEQFF TRBJ2-1 TRBD2 TRBV5-5 NA
TGTGCCACACCCGACGAAAAACTGTTTTTT CATPDEKLFF TRBJ1-4 NA TRBV24-1 many
TGCGCCAGCAGCCAAGACCCCGGGACAGGGGGCAACACCGGGGAGCTGTTTTTT CASSQDPGTGGNTGELFF TRBJ2-2 TRBD1 TRBV4-3 few
TGCAGCTTCGCACAGGGTAACTACGAGCAGTACTTC CSFAQGNYEQYF TRBJ2-7 NA TRBV29-1 many
TGTGCCAGCAGTAACCGTCGGGAGACGGGTTCCTACGAGCAGTACTTC CASSNRRETGSYEQYF TRBJ2-7 NA TRBV7-2 many
TGTGCCAGCGGAGTAGCCAGCGGGAGAGGAGAGACCCAGTACTTC CASGVASGRGETQYF TRBJ2-5 TRBD2 TRBV7-2 many
TGTGCCAGCTCACCGCCGGGTTCACCCCTCCACTTT CASSPPGSPLHF TRBJ1-6 NA TRBV18 many
TGTGCCACCAGTGCTATGCTAGCGGGAGCCGCAGATACGCAGTATTTT CATSAMLAGAADTQYF TRBJ2-3 TRBD2 TRBV24-1 NA
TGTGCCAGCAGCTTAGGACAGGCGATCAAAAACATTCAGTACTTC CASSLGQAIKNIQYF TRBJ2-4 NA TRBV11-2 many
TGCAGTGCCAGAGGGGGGGTTAACTATGGCTACACCTTC CSARGGVNYGYTF TRBJ1-2 NA TRBV20-1 many
TGTGCCATCAAGGGGAGCTTAGCGGGAGCCCCCGGGGAGCTGTTTTTT CAIKGSLAGAPGELFF TRBJ2-2 TRBD2 TRBV10-3 many
TGTGCCAGCAGTGGGGGGTACCAAGAGACCCAGTACTTC CASSGGYQETQYF TRBJ2-5 NA TRBV12-3/TRBV12-4 NA
TGTGCCAGCAGCTTAGGAACGGGACAGTATAATTCACCCCTCCACTTT CASSLGTGQYNSPLHF TRBJ1-6 TRBD1 TRBV7-2 NA
TGTGCCAGCAGTTCCAGGGTGGAGACCCAGTACTTC CASSSRVETQYF TRBJ2-5 NA TRBV6-5 many
TGCAGTGCTGGGCGACTAGCGGGAGTCCCAGATACGCAGTATTTT CSAGRLAGVPDTQYF TRBJ2-3 TRBD2 TRBV20-1 few